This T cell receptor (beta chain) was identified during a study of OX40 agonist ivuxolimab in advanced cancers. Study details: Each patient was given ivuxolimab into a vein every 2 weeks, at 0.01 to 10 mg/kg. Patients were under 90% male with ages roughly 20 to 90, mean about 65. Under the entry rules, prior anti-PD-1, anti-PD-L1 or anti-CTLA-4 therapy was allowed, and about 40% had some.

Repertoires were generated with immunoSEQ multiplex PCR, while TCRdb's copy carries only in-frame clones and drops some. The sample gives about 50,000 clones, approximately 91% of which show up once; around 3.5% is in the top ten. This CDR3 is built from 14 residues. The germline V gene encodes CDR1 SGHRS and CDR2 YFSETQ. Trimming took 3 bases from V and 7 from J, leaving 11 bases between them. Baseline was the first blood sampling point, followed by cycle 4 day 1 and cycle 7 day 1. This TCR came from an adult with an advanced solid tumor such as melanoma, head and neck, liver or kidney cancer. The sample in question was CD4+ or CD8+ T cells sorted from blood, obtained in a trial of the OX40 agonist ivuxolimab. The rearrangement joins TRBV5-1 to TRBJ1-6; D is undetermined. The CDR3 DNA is TGCGCCAGCAGCTCTCAGGATTCCAATTCACCCCTCCACTTT. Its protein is CASSSQDSNSPLHF.